This is a list of T cell receptor beta chains from one sample in a study of graft-versus-host responses after intestinal transplantation. Profiled with immunoSEQ multiplex PCR; TCRdb holds only in-frame clones, not every one. The sample has some 15,000 clones; 77% are singletons. Material: ileum tissue, obtained roughly 28 days after intestinal transplant. Source of these receptors: a human patient who received an intestinal transplant, so some T cells may come from the graft donor. CDR3s include the opening cysteine and the closing phenylalanine or tryptophan. D genes are given only for firm matches. The listing skips clone size in some rows; elsewhere it reads once, few, many or a size class.

V gene	D gene	clone size	J gene	CDR3 DNA	CDR3 protein
TRBV7-9	NA	NA	TRBJ2-1	TGTGCCAGTTTATACCGCGTGGGCGGGGATGAGCAGTTCTTC	CASLYRVGGDEQFF
TRBV11-2	NA	NA	TRBJ2-7	TGTGCCAGCAGCCTGGACAGCAGATACTACGAGCAGTACTTC	CASSLDSRYYEQYF
TRBV11-2	NA	NA	TRBJ1-1	TGTGCCAGCCGCGAAGATTGGACTGAAGCTTTCTTT	CASREDWTEAFF
TRBV6-5	NA	NA	TRBJ2-2	TGTGCCAGCATGACAACCGGGGAGCTGTTTTTT	CASMTTGELFF
TRBV5-1	TRBD1	NA	TRBJ2-7	TGCGCCAGCAGCCCTGAACCGGGACAGTCCTCCTACGAGCAGTACTTC	CASSPEPGQSSYEQYF
TRBV18	NA	NA	TRBJ1-2	TGTGCCAGCTCACCGGAGGGTGGATTCGACTATGGCTACACCTTC	CASSPEGGFDYGYTF
TRBV27	NA	NA	TRBJ1-2	TGTGCCAGCAGCCTCAGGGGCTATGGCTACACCTTC	CASSLRGYGYTF
TRBV7-3	NA	NA	TRBJ2-5	TGTGCCAGCAGCTCGAACGCCGGAGACCAAGAGACCCAGTACTTC	CASSSNAGDQETQYF
TRBV2	TRBD2	NA	TRBJ2-1	TGTGCCGGGGGGGACAATGAGCAGTTCTTC	CAGGDNEQFF
TRBV10-2	TRBD1	NA	TRBJ2-6	TGCGCCAGCAGTGTTGGACAGGTTTATTACTCTGGGGCCAACGTCCTGACTTTC	CASSVGQVYYSGANVLTF
TRBV6-5	NA	NA	TRBJ1-6	TGTGCCAGCAGTTACTCGAGATTCAACGAACCCCTCCACTTT	CASSYSRFNEPLHF
TRBV5-1	TRBD2	once	TRBJ2-1	TGCGCCAGCAACTTGCTAGCGGGGGGGTTCAGGTCCTACAATGAGCAGTTCTTC	CASNLLAGGFRSYNEQFF
TRBV7-7	NA	NA	TRBJ2-3	TGTGCTAGCAGCTTAGCACTAGGAGATACGCAGTATTTT	CASSLALGDTQYF
TRBV30	NA	NA	TRBJ2-4	TGTGCCTGGAGTAGCGAGGTCCTCTCCTTACTAGCCAAAAACATTCAGTACTTC	CAWSSEVLSLLAKNIQYF
TRBV7-8	TRBD1	NA	TRBJ2-1	TGTGCCAGCAGCTCGAACCGGGACAGGGGGCCCTATGAGCAGTTCTTC	CASSSNRDRGPYEQFF
TRBV5-5	NA	once	TRBJ1-1	TGTGCCAGCAGCCGAAAGACAGCGTACGAAGCTTTCTTT	CASSRKTAYEAFF
TRBV29-1	NA	NA	TRBJ1-1	TGCAGCGTTGATGAGGCGGTGAACACTGAAGCTTTCTTT	CSVDEAVNTEAFF
TRBV4-2	NA	NA	TRBJ2-3	TGTGCCAGCAGCCAAGATATACGGGGGGCCAGGGATACGCAGTATTTT	CASSQDIRGARDTQYF
TRBV19	NA	few	TRBJ1-4	TGTGCCAGTAGTATATATACGACAGCAACTAATGAAAAACTGTTTTTT	CASSIYTTATNEKLFF
TRBV4-1	NA	few	TRBJ2-1	TGCGCCAGCAGCCGAGGAGGTCGGTTTGGCTACAATGAGCAGTTCTTC	CASSRGGRFGYNEQFF
TRBV9	NA	NA	TRBJ2-5	TGTGCCAGCAGCGTAGGTGGGGGGAGAGAGACCCAGTACTTC	CASSVGGGRETQYF
TRBV6-4	TRBD2	NA	TRBJ2-3	TGTGCCAGCAGTGAACTAGCGGGGGTTGGCACAGATACGCAGTATTTT	CASSELAGVGTDTQYF
TRBV5-6	NA	NA	TRBJ1-1	TGTGCCAGCAGCTTGGGCGGGAACACTGAAGCTTTCTTT	CASSLGGNTEAFF
TRBV27	TRBD1	NA	TRBJ1-4	TGTGCCAGCACGGGACAGATGAATGAAAAACTGTTTTTT	CASTGQMNEKLFF
TRBV7-9	NA	NA	TRBJ2-1	TGTGCCGGAGGGGCGTCCTACAATGAGCAGTTCTTC	CAGGASYNEQFF
TRBV6-6	TRBD2	NA	TRBJ2-1	TGTGCCAGCAGCCCTATTAGCGGGGGCCAGGGGAATGAGCAGTTCTTC	CASSPISGGQGNEQFF
TRBV27	NA	once	TRBJ1-5	TGTGCCAGCAAATCGAGGGGGTTGGGGAGCAATCAGCCCCAGCATTTT	CASKSRGLGSNQPQHF
TRBV4-1	NA	NA	TRBJ2-5	TGCGCCAGCAGCCAAGCCTACGTTGAACAAGAGACCCAGTACTTC	CASSQAYVEQETQYF
TRBV11-2	NA	once	TRBJ2-1	TGTGCCAGCAGCTTATGGCTGCACAATGAGCAGTTCTTC	CASSLWLHNEQFF
TRBV18	NA	NA	TRBJ1-6	TGTGCCAGCTCACCCGACTTGAGTTCACCCCTCCACTTT	CASSPDLSSPLHF
TRBV27	NA	few	TRBJ2-2	TGTGCCAGCAGTCCTATTAACACCGGGGAGCTGTTTTTT	CASSPINTGELFF
TRBV9	NA	NA	TRBJ2-5	TGTGCCAGCAGCGTTGGGGGGGGCCGGGAGACCCAGTACTTC	CASSVGGGRETQYF
TRBV19	TRBD1	NA	TRBJ1-1	TGTGCCAGTACCCCCGGGACAGGGGACACTGAAGCTTTCTTT	CASTPGTGDTEAFF
TRBV7-2	TRBD2	NA	TRBJ2-3	TGTGCCAGCAGCTTAGGGGGACTAGCTGATACGCAGTATTTT	CASSLGGLADTQYF
TRBV11-2	TRBD1	NA	TRBJ1-6	TGTGCCAGCAGCCGTACGGGACAGGGGGTCTCTTATAATTCACCCCTCCACTTT	CASSRTGQGVSYNSPLHF
TRBV9	TRBD1	NA	TRBJ1-1	TGTGCCAGCAGCCCAGGACAGGCCCCTGAAGCTTTCTTT	CASSPGQAPEAFF
TRBV11-1	NA	NA	TRBJ1-3	TGTGCCAGCAGCCCTCCGTTTGGAGCGAACTCTGGAAACACCATATATTTT	CASSPPFGANSGNTIYF
TRBV6-5	NA	NA	TRBJ2-2	TGTGCCAGCCGTCACACCCCCCGTAACACCGGGGAGCTGTTTTTT	CASRHTPRNTGELFF
TRBV4-1	NA	NA	TRBJ1-2	TGCGCCAGCAGCCAAAGAGTAAACTATGGCTACACCTTC	CASSQRVNYGYTF
TRBV7-3	NA	NA	TRBJ1-1	TGTGCCAGCAGCTTGGGACCGCTAGGGAGGCTGGAAGGCACTGAAGCTTTCTTT	CASSLGPLGRLEGTEAFF
TRBV9	NA	once	TRBJ1-5	TGTGCCAGCAGCGTGACAGGCCTGGGGCAGCCCCAGCATTTT	CASSVTGLGQPQHF
TRBV6-1	NA	NA	TRBJ2-6	TGTGCCAGCACTCGAACAATGCCTGGGGCCAACGTCCTGACTTTC	CASTRTMPGANVLTF
TRBV19	NA	NA	TRBJ1-1	TGTGCCAGTAGTATAGCAGGGGTAAGGACTGAAGCTTTCTTT	CASSIAGVRTEAFF
TRBV7-3	TRBD1	few	TRBJ2-1	TGTGCCAGCAGCTTAAACCCGGGACAGGGGGGAGGGCAGTTCTTC	CASSLNPGQGGGQFF
TRBV28	NA	NA	TRBJ1-2	TGTGCCAGCAGACCGGACTTGGGCCCCCTTAGGAATGGCTACACCTTC	CASRPDLGPLRNGYTF
TRBV28	TRBD2	NA	TRBJ2-1	TGTGCCAGCGGGGGACTAGCGGGGTGGAATGAGCAGTTCTTC	CASGGLAGWNEQFF
TRBV29-1	NA	once	TRBJ1-1	TGCAGCGTTAACAGGGATGTGAACACTGAAGCTTTCTTT	CSVNRDVNTEAFF
TRBV6-5	NA	NA	TRBJ2-5	TGTGCCAGCAGTTACTCGAACCGTCTGGCGACCCAGTACTTC	CASSYSNRLATQYF
TRBV15	NA	NA	TRBJ1-6	TGTGCCACAACCGAGACAGTCGATAATAATTCACCCCTCCACTTT	CATTETVDNNSPLHF
TRBV7-8	NA	NA	TRBJ2-3	TGTGCCAGCAGCTTAGTGGTGGGCAACCCGCAGTATTTT	CASSLVVGNPQYF